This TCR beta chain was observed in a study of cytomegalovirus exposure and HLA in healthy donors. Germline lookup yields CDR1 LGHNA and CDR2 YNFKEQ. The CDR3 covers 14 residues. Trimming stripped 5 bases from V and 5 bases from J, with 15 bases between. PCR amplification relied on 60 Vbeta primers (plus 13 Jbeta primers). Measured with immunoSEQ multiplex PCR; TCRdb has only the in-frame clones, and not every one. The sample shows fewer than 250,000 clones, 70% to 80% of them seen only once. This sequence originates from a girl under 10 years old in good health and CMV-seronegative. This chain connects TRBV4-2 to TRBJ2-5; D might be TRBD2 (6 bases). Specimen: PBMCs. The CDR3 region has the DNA TGTGCCAGCAGCGAGGGGAGACTAGATGAGACCCAGTACTTC. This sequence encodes CASSEGRLDETQYF.